This entry lists 22 T cell receptor beta chains sequenced from one sample in a study of T cell responses to AZD1222 COVID-19 vaccine. Profiled with immunoSEQ multiplex PCR; TCRdb holds only in-frame clones, not every one. The table shows 98,000 or so clones, with over 75% occurring only once. This material consisted of peripheral blood, taken on day 0 of AZD1222 vaccination. The receptors shown here come from an adult in good health.

The chain employs TRBV5-5 and TRBJ2-7; D not certain. Trimming took off 0 bases at V and 6 bases at J, with 10 bases between the two ends. This CDR3 spans 13 amino acids. Per germline, CDR1 SGHKS and CDR2 YYEKEE (reference sequence). The CDR3 loop reads CASSLALASEQYF. In DNA form, the CDR3 reads TGTGCCAGCAGCTTGGCCTTGGCGAGCGAGCAGTACTTC.

The chain carries TRBV30 and TRBJ1-4, with 10 bases aligning to TRBD1. CDR1 is GTSNPN, CDR2 SVGIG, per germline (reference sequence). J gave up 6 bases and V 1 base, and 8 bases lay outside the gene matches. The CDR3 is 16 amino acids. The CDR3 DNA reads TGTGCCTGGAGTGACTGGGGGACAGGGGAGGATGAAAAACTGTTTTTT. Encoded protein: CAWSDWGTGEDEKLFF.

The table lists this clone with a count of one. J is TRBJ1-5 and V is TRBV30, with 7 nucleotides matching TRBD1. Germline-derived CDR1 and CDR2 are GTSNPN and SVGIG (reference sequence). The CDR3 has 13 residues. V lost 2 bases, J lost 6 bases, and 4 bases stayed unmatched. In nucleotides, the CDR3 is TGTGCCTGGAGTCGGGAGGGGGCTCAGCCCCAGCATTTT. Translation gives CAWSREGAQPQHF.

This clone was seen more than once but under ten times. The chain uses TRBV7-3 and TRBJ2-7; tentatively, D is TRBD1 (5 bases). The V gene's germline CDR1 is SGHTA and CDR2 FQGTGA. V lost 2 bases and J 3 bases, leaving 11 bases between the germline ends. The CDR3 runs 14 residues. CDR3 in amino acids: CASSLGIGDYEQYF. CDR3 nucleotides: TGTGCCAGCAGCTTAGGTATAGGGGACTACGAGCAGTACTTC.

The chain has TRBV18 and TRBJ1-3; D is ambiguous. Trimming removed 2 bases from V and 0 bases from J, with 8 bases in between. The CDR3 loop spans 15 amino acids. Germline-derived CDR1 and CDR2 are KGHSH and LQKENI. Here the CDR3 DNA reads TGTGCCAGCTCACCAGAGGCCCGCTCTGGAAACACCATATATTTT. Its translation is CASSPEARSGNTIYF.

This clone has a single count. This sequence joins TRBV18 and TRBJ1-1, with 7 positions matching TRBD1. The V segment lost 2 bases and the J segment 0 bases; nucleotides outside the gene matches: 9. The CDR3 totals 17 residues. Per the germline V gene, CDR1 is KGHSH and CDR2 is LQKENI. CDR3 nucleotide sequence: TGTGCCAGCTCACCATCGGGGAACAGGGGTATGAACACTGAAGCTTTCTTT. Its translation: CASSPSGNRGMNTEAFF.

This chain joins TRBV5-5 and TRBJ1-3, with 7 bases aligning to TRBD1. The CDR3 covers 15 residues. Germline V CDR1 and CDR2: SGHKS, YYEKEE (reference sequence). With 4 bases clipped from V and 0 bases from J, the junction kept 4 bases outside the gene matches. CDR3 nucleotides: TGTGCCAGCAGCGAGGGGACAGCCTCTGGAAACACCATATATTTT. It specifies CASSEGTASGNTIYF.

This clone was detected only once. The rearrangement links TRBV5-1 to TRBJ1-1, with D unclear. Trimming cost V 5 bases and J 8 bases, with 10 bases left between them. Germline V gene sequence: CDR1 SGHRS, CDR2 YFSETQ. The CDR3 loop spans 11 amino acids. The CDR3 DNA sequence: TGCGCCAGCAGGTGGGAAGAAGAAGCTTTCTTT. It translates to CASRWEEEAFF.

The genes are TRBV2 and TRBJ1-6; no definite D call. The CDR3 totals 15 residues. Germline V gene lookup returns CDR1 SNHLY and CDR2 FYNNEI. The V end was cut by 2 bases, the J end by 7 bases, with 12 bases between. CDR3 residues: CASSEPGSVNSPLHF. The CDR3 coding sequence is TGTGCCAGCAGTGAACCGGGATCGGTAAATTCACCCCTCCACTTT.

This chain uses TRBV9 with TRBJ1-1; 8 bases are a match to TRBD1. The CDR3 length is 17 residues. V trimming: 0 bases; J trimming: 3 bases; junction bases outside the gene matches: 10. Germline CDR1 and CDR2: SGDLS and YYNGEE. As DNA, the CDR3 is TGTGCCAGCAGCGTAGAAGGGGACAGGTGGAGTGACACTGAAGCTTTCTTT. Its protein is CASSVEGDRWSDTEAFF.

CDR3 region: CASNPTTTGLNTEAFF. CDR3 nucleotide sequence: TGTGCCAGCAATCCTACCACGACAGGGCTGAACACTGAAGCTTTCTTT. The chain is built from TRBV2 and TRBJ1-1; 7 bases fit TRBD1. This CDR3 is 16 amino acids long. V lost 7 bases, J lost 0 bases, and 11 bases stayed unmatched. Germline V gene data show CDR1 as SNHLY and CDR2 as FYNNEI.

The sample holds one count of this clone. The rearrangement uses TRBV25-1 and TRBJ2-5; D might be TRBD1 (5 bases). The CDR3 loop spans 14 amino acids. Germline V CDR1 and CDR2: MGHDK, SYGVNS. The V end was cut by 5 bases, the J end by 5 bases, with 15 bases between. The CDR3 loop reads CASSWGILSETQYF. The CDR3 nucleotides read TGTGCCAGCAGTTGGGGCATACTGAGCGAGACCCAGTACTTC.

The chain joins TRBV12-3 or TRBV12-4 to TRBJ2-1, with D perhaps matching TRBD1 (7 bases). V shed 4 bases and J shed 7 bases, with 11 bases lying between them. The CDR3 has 13 residues. The CDR3: CASSSTGRNEQFF. CDR3 DNA sequence: TGTGCCAGCAGTTCGACAGGGAGGAATGAGCAGTTCTTC.

V usage is TRBV5-6 and J usage is TRBJ1-3; maybe TRBD1 (6 bases). V lost 4 bases to trimming and J lost 11 bases, with 19 bases between them. Germline CDR1 is SGHDT and CDR2 is YYEEEE. This CDR3 has 14 amino acids. The CDR3 region is CASSRGDKGSAIYF. The CDR3 nucleotides are TGTGCCAGCAGCCGGGGGGACAAGGGCAGCGCCATATATTTT.

The rearrangement links TRBV9 to TRBJ2-5; D gene uncertain. The V end lost 0 bases, the J end lost 2 bases, and 11 bases lay between the germline ends. Germline V lookup: CDR1 SGDLS, CDR2 YYNGEE. This CDR3 has 15 amino acids. The CDR3 coding sequence is TGTGCCAGCAGCGTAGAGGGAATCTGGCAAGAGACCCAGTACTTC. Encoded protein: CASSVEGIWQETQYF.

The V and J genes are TRBV5-8 and TRBJ2-3; 7 bases match TRBD1. The germline V gene has CDR1 SGHTS and CDR2 YDEGEE. After removal of 6 bases from V and 0 bases from J, the junction contained 7 bases not matched to a gene. The CDR3 consists of 15 residues. CDR3 bases: TGTGCCAGCACAGGGGGAACCTCTAGCACAGATACGCAGTATTTT. This encodes CASTGGTSSTDTQYF.

The CDR3 reads CASSIGQFVGNSPLHF. Here the CDR3 DNA reads TGTGCCAGTAGTATAGGCCAATTCGTAGGCAATTCACCCCTCCACTTT. V gene TRBV19 combines with J gene TRBJ1-6, with unresolved D. Germline V lookup: CDR1 LNHDA, CDR2 SQIVND (reference sequence). Deletions cut 1 base from V and 7 bases from J, with 14 bases between. CDR3 length: 16 amino acids.

This clone showed up just once. V usage is TRBV12-3 or TRBV12-4 and J usage is TRBJ2-7, with unresolved D. V was cut by 1 base and J by 6 bases, with 7 bases left in between. The CDR3 runs to 12 residues. CDR3 protein: CASSLEHGEQYF. CDR3 in DNA: TGTGCCAGCAGTTTAGAGCATGGCGAGCAGTACTTC.

The chain's CDR3 is CASSLRDRTIIETQYF. In DNA, the CDR3 is TGCGCCAGCAGCTTGCGTGACAGGACGATAATAGAGACCCAGTACTTC. The rearrangement uses TRBV5-1 and TRBJ2-5, with a possible D match to TRBD1 (6 bases). The V end lost 1 base, the J end lost 4 bases, and 17 bases lay between the germline ends. The CDR3 is 16 residues long. Germline CDR1 SGHRS, CDR2 YFSETQ.

Here the CDR3 reads CASSYGGGMNTEAFF. The CDR3 DNA follows: TGTGCCAGCAGTTACGGCGGGGGAATGAACACTGAAGCTTTCTTT. V usage is TRBV6-5 and J usage is TRBJ1-1; TRBD1 might be the D (5 bases). The CDR3 runs to 15 residues. With 2 bases removed from V and 0 bases from J, the gap between germline ends came to 10 bases. Germline V gene lookup returns CDR1 MNHEY and CDR2 SVGAGI.

On this clone: The sample carries other DNA sequences with the same CDR3. The V call is TRBV29-1, the J call TRBJ1-1; D gene unclear. V lost 4 bases and J lost 1, with 4 bases in between. The CDR3 is 11 residues long. Germline V gene data show CDR1 as SQVTM and CDR2 as ANQGSEA. The CDR3 DNA follows: TGCAGCGTTGTGGAGAACACTGAAGCTTTCTTT. Protein product: CSVVENTEAFF.

This clone was counted a single time. The gene calls are TRBV7-3 and TRBJ1-4; D possibly corresponds to TRBD1 (6 bases). The CDR3 loop spans 17 amino acids. Germline V CDR1 and CDR2: SGHTA, FQGTGA. The germline V and J ends were trimmed by 8 bases and 0 bases, with 19 bases remaining between them. The CDR3 here is CASWKGDLRATNEKLFF. The CDR3 region has the DNA TGTGCCAGCTGGAAGGGGGACTTGCGTGCAACTAATGAAAAACTGTTTTTT.